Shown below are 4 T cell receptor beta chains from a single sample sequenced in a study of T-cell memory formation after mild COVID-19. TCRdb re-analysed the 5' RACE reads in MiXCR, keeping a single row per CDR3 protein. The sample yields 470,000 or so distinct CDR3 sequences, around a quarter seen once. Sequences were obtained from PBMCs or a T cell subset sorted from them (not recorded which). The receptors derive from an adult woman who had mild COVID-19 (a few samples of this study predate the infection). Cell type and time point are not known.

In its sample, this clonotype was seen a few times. DNA of the CDR3: TGTGCCAGCAGTTGGGAGACACCGAACACCGGGGAGCTGTTTTTT. Encoded protein: CASSWETPNTGELFF. This chain joins TRBV6-5 and TRBJ2-2, with D possibly matching TRBD2 (5 bases). V shed 4 bases and J shed 0 bases, with 9 bases lying between them. The germline CDR1 and CDR2 sequences are MNHEY and SVGAGI. The CDR3 consists of 15 residues.

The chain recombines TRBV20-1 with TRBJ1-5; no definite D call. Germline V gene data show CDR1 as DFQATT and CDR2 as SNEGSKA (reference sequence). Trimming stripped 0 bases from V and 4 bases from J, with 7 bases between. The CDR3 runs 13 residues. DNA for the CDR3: TGCAGTGCTAGAGAGCACGATAATCAGCCCCAGCATTTT. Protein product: CSAREHDNQPQHF.

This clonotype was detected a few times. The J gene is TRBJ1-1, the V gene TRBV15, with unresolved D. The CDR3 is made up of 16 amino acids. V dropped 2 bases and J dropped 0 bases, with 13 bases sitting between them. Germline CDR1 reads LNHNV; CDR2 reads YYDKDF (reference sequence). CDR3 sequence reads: CATSRRTQAMNTEAFF. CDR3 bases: TGTGCCACCAGCAGAAGAACACAAGCCATGAACACTGAAGCTTTCTTT.

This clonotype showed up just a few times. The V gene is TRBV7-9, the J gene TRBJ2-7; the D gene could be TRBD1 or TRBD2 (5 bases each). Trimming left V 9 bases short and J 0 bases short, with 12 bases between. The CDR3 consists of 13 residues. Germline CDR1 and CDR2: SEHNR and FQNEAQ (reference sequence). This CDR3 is CASGGPSSYEQYF. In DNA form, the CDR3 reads TGTGCCAGTGGGGGACCTAGCTCCTACGAGCAGTACTTC. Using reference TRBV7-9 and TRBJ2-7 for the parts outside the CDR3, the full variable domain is DTGVSQNPRHKITKRGQNVTFRCDPISEHNRLYWYRQTLGQGPEFLTYFQNEAQLEKSRLLSDRFSAERPKGSFSTLEIQRTEQGDSAMYLCASGGPSSYEQYFGPGTRLTVT.